This entry lists 5 T cell receptor beta chains sequenced from one sample in a study of cytomegalovirus exposure and HLA in healthy donors. Assay: immunoSEQ multiplex PCR; the TCRdb copy retains only in-frame clones and omits some. Of fewer than 150,000 clones listed, more than 85% are singletons. The sample consisted of PBMCs. The receptors originated from a man younger than 30 in good health and CMV-seropositive.

The chain recombines TRBV4-3 with TRBJ1-1, with TRBD1 identical over 8 bases. The CDR3 spans 15 residues. With V trimmed by 4 bases and J by 5 bases, 9 bases remained unmatched. CDR1 is LGHNA, CDR2 YSLEER, per germline. The CDR3 here is CASSRLGQGGTEAFF. The CDR3 DNA follows: TGCGCCAGCAGCCGCTTAGGACAGGGAGGGACTGAAGCTTTCTTT.

The J gene is TRBJ2-7, the V gene TRBV19, with 12 bases aligning to TRBD2. CDR1 is LNHDA and CDR2 is SQIVND in the germline V gene (reference sequence). This CDR3 has 14 amino acids. V lost 5 bases to trimming and J lost 6 bases; unmatched junction nucleotides: 5. The CDR3 sequence is CASSWTSGEREQYF. As DNA, the CDR3 is TGTGCCAGTAGTTGGACTAGCGGGGAGCGCGAGCAGTACTTC.

V usage is TRBV5-5 and J usage is TRBJ1-1; D is unresolved. Germline V gene sequence: CDR1 SGHKS, CDR2 YYEKEE (reference sequence). The CDR3 is 13 amino acids. The V and J ends lost 6 bases and 4 bases respectively, with 13 bases between them. The CDR3 protein is CASTRAGSTEAFF. The CDR3 coding sequence is TGTGCCAGCACCCGTGCGGGGAGCACTGAAGCTTTCTTT.

This sequence joins TRBV2 and TRBJ2-2; the D is unclear. Germline V gives CDR1 SNHLY, CDR2 FYNNEI. CDR3 length: 15 amino acids. Trimming removed 7 bases at V and 1 base at J, with 13 bases between. The CDR3 DNA reads as TGTGCCAGCACCGCCGGGTCGCTGAACACCGGGGAGCTGTTTTTT. It specifies CASTAGSLNTGELFF.

The V and J genes are TRBV5-4 and TRBJ2-7; 10 bases are shared with TRBD1. The CDR3 runs 15 residues. Germline assignment: CDR1 SGHNT and CDR2 YYREEE (reference sequence). V lost 3 bases, J lost 5 bases, and 8 bases stayed unmatched. The CDR3, as DNA: TGTGCCAGCAGCTCAGGAAAGACAGGGGGCAACGAGCAGTACTTC. Amino acids: CASSSGKTGGNEQYF.